The rows below give T cell receptor beta chains drawn from one sample of a study of T cell responses to AZD1222 COVID-19 vaccine. This table comes from immunoSEQ multiplex PCR, and its TCRdb copy is limited to in-frame clones, with some not included. This table holds some 65,000 clones, 79% found once. Specimen: peripheral blood, collected on day 0 of MenACWY control vaccination. Source of these receptors: an adult in good health. CDR3s include the opening cysteine and the closing phenylalanine or tryptophan. D genes are given only for firm matches. Not every row has a clone size; where given, it reads once, few, many or a size class.

V: TRBV27; D: TRBD2; J: TRBJ2-7; size: NA; CDR3: CASSAGTSPHEQYF; DNA: TGTGCCAGCAGTGCCGGGACTAGCCCCCACGAGCAGTACTTC
V: TRBV14; D: NA; J: TRBJ2-7; size: NA; CDR3: CASSPRRARLAYEQYF; DNA: TGTGCCAGCAGCCCCCGTCGCGCTAGGTTAGCCTACGAGCAGTACTTC
V: TRBV28; D: NA; J: TRBJ1-5; size: NA; CDR3: CASSLAPALGRFNSNQPQHF; DNA: TGTGCCAGCAGTTTAGCCCCGGCCCTTGGGAGGTTTAATAGCAATCAGCCCCAGCATTTT
V: TRBV5-1; D: TRBD2; J: TRBJ2-3; size: NA; CDR3: CASSLGGLAADTQYF; DNA: TGCGCCAGCAGCTTGGGGGGACTAGCGGCCGATACGCAGTATTTT
V: TRBV29-1; D: NA; J: TRBJ1-5; size: NA; CDR3: CSVGMTSNQPQHF; DNA: TGCAGCGTCGGGATGACATCCAATCAGCCCCAGCATTTT
V: TRBV7-9; D: TRBD2; J: TRBJ2-3; size: NA; CDR3: CASMVAGVTDTQYF; DNA: TGTGCCAGCATGGTAGCGGGAGTCACAGATACGCAGTATTTT
V: TRBV28; D: NA; J: TRBJ2-2; size: NA; CDR3: CASSPGPNTGELFF; DNA: TGTGCCAGCAGTCCCGGTCCTAACACCGGGGAGCTGTTTTTT
V: TRBV30; D: NA; J: TRBJ1-4; size: NA; CDR3: CAWSAGSKGEKLFF; DNA: TGTGCCTGGAGTGCCGGGAGTAAGGGGGAAAAACTGTTTTTT
V: TRBV5-5; D: TRBD1; J: TRBJ2-7; size: NA; CDR3: CASSRGGQGHEQYF; DNA: TGTGCCAGCAGCCGTGGGGGACAGGGGCACGAGCAGTACTTC
V: TRBV7-2; D: TRBD1; J: TRBJ1-3; size: NA; CDR3: CASSPTRDRALSGNTIYF; DNA: TGTGCCAGCAGCCCTACCCGGGACAGGGCCCTCTCTGGAAACACCATATATTTT
V: TRBV29-1; D: NA; J: TRBJ2-1; size: NA; CDR3: CSVAGTSDLNEQFF; DNA: TGCAGCGTCGCCGGGACATCAGATCTTAATGAGCAGTTCTTC
V: TRBV6-5; D: NA; J: TRBJ1-6; size: NA; CDR3: CASTPRGGSPLHF; DNA: TGTGCCAGCACTCCGAGGGGGGGCTCACCCCTCCACTTT
V: TRBV12-3/TRBV12-4; D: NA; J: TRBJ1-5; size: once; CDR3: CASSLNSNQPQHF; DNA: TGTGCCAGCAGTTTAAACAGCAATCAGCCCCAGCATTTT
V: TRBV27; D: TRBD2; J: TRBJ2-1; size: NA; CDR3: CASSSLPVGAGKRNEQFF; DNA: TGTGCCAGCAGTTCCCTTCCGGTCGGAGCGGGAAAAAGGAATGAGCAGTTCTTC
V: TRBV2; D: TRBD1; J: TRBJ2-7; size: NA; CDR3: CATATGLSYEQYF; DNA: TGTGCCACTGCGACAGGGTTGTCCTACGAGCAGTACTTC
V: TRBV29-1; D: NA; J: TRBJ2-3; size: NA; CDR3: CSVHGTGSDTQYF; DNA: TGCAGCGTTCACGGGACTGGGTCAGATACGCAGTATTTT
V: TRBV5-5; D: TRBD2; J: TRBJ2-7; size: NA; CDR3: CASSLRLAAYYEQYF; DNA: TGTGCCAGCAGCTTGAGACTAGCGGCTTACTACGAGCAGTACTTC
V: TRBV2; D: NA; J: TRBJ1-1; size: NA; CDR3: CASSPEQIGNTEAFF; DNA: TGTGCCAGTTCCCCGGAGCAGATAGGGAACACTGAAGCTTTCTTT
V: TRBV7-6; D: NA; J: TRBJ2-3; size: NA; CDR3: CASSLGGGGLGGTDTQYF; DNA: TGTGCCAGCAGCTTAGGGGGAGGTGGGTTGGGAGGCACAGATACGCAGTATTTT
V: TRBV28; D: NA; J: TRBJ1-2; size: NA; CDR3: CASRPGGRNGYTF; DNA: TGTGCCAGCAGACCAGGAGGGAGAAATGGCTACACCTTC
V: TRBV7-9; D: NA; J: TRBJ2-1; size: NA; CDR3: CASSFPEPHNEQFF; DNA: TGTGCCAGCAGCTTCCCTGAACCCCACAATGAGCAGTTCTTC
V: TRBV6-6; D: NA; J: TRBJ1-6; size: NA; CDR3: CASSLGDPNSPLHF; DNA: TGTGCCAGCAGTTTGGGGGACCCCAATTCACCCCTCCACTTT
V: TRBV6-1; D: NA; J: TRBJ2-1; size: NA; CDR3: CASSEALLGETEQFF; DNA: TGTGCCAGCAGTGAAGCGCTTCTGGGGGAAACTGAGCAGTTCTTC
V: TRBV2; D: TRBD1; J: TRBJ2-1; size: few; CDR3: CASQLDRGENNEQFF; DNA: TGTGCCTCTCAATTGGACAGGGGCGAAAATAATGAGCAGTTCTTC
V: TRBV18; D: NA; J: TRBJ1-4; size: NA; CDR3: CASSPQTSGINEKLFF; DNA: TGTGCCAGCTCACCCCAAACATCGGGTATTAATGAAAAACTGTTTTTT
V: TRBV11-2; D: NA; J: TRBJ2-3; size: NA; CDR3: CASSLVVGGTDTQYF; DNA: TGTGCCAGCAGCTTAGTAGTCGGCGGCACAGATACGCAGTATTTT
V: TRBV5-4; D: NA; J: TRBJ2-7; size: once; CDR3: CASSVELAREQYF; DNA: TGTGCCAGCAGCGTAGAACTAGCACGCGAGCAGTACTTC
V: TRBV5-5; D: NA; J: TRBJ1-2; size: few; CDR3: CASSLGRRLNINGYTF; DNA: TGTGCCAGCAGCTTGGGACGACGGCTAAATATAAATGGCTACACCTTC
V: TRBV5-1; D: NA; J: TRBJ1-1; size: few; CDR3: CASSFTANTEAFF; DNA: TGCGCCAGCAGCTTTACAGCGAACACTGAAGCTTTCTTT
V: TRBV4-3; D: TRBD2; J: TRBJ2-1; size: few; CDR3: CASSQDPQRGWDEQFF; DNA: TGCGCCAGCAGCCAAGATCCCCAGCGGGGGTGGGATGAGCAGTTCTTC
V: TRBV27; D: NA; J: TRBJ1-1; size: NA; CDR3: CASSLSRGGTEAFF; DNA: TGTGCCAGCAGTTTATCCCGGGGGGGGACTGAAGCTTTCTTT
V: TRBV14; D: NA; J: TRBJ1-2; size: NA; CDR3: CASSQGARGYTF; DNA: TGTGCCAGCAGCCAGGGGGCCCGAGGCTACACCTTC
V: TRBV4-1; D: NA; J: TRBJ1-3; size: NA; CDR3: CASSQAHGGTENTIYF; DNA: TGCGCCAGCAGCCAAGCCCATGGAGGGACGGAAAACACCATATATTTT
V: TRBV7-2; D: NA; J: TRBJ2-5; size: NA; CDR3: CASSLVGLQGQETQYF; DNA: TGTGCCAGCAGCTTAGTTGGGCTCCAAGGGCAAGAGACCCAGTACTTC
V: TRBV5-1; D: NA; J: TRBJ2-3; size: NA; CDR3: CASSPGSLRTQRSTDTQYF; DNA: TGCGCCAGCAGCCCAGGATCGCTTAGGACGCAAAGATCGACAGATACGCAGTATTTT
V: TRBV7-9; D: NA; J: TRBJ2-7; size: NA; CDR3: CASSSPRGHPSRDEQYF; DNA: TGTGCCAGCAGCTCCCCTCGAGGACACCCATCGAGGGACGAGCAGTACTTC
V: TRBV7-2; D: NA; J: TRBJ1-2; size: NA; CDR3: CASSPDGFNYGYTF; DNA: TGTGCCAGCAGCCCCGACGGATTCAACTATGGCTACACCTTC
V: TRBV6-5; D: TRBD1; J: TRBJ2-2; size: NA; CDR3: CASSSRTGRTGELFF; DNA: TGTGCCAGCAGTTCCAGGACAGGGCGAACCGGGGAGCTGTTTTTT
V: TRBV28; D: NA; J: TRBJ2-1; size: NA; CDR3: CASSPPGRGYKGQFF; DNA: TGTGCCAGCAGCCCCCCGGGCCGTGGGTACAAGGGGCAGTTCTTC
V: TRBV28; D: NA; J: TRBJ2-1; size: NA; CDR3: CASSILRNEQFF; DNA: TGTGCCAGCAGCATTCTCCGGAATGAGCAGTTCTTC